A single sample gave rise to the 8 T cell receptor beta chains below, sequenced in a study of T cell responses to AZD1222 COVID-19 vaccine. Sequencing used immunoSEQ multiplex PCR; TCRdb keeps in-frame clones, though not all of them. The sample consists of approximately 150,000 clones, roughly nine tenths of them appearing once. The sample here was peripheral blood, taken on day 0 of AZD1222 vaccination. Source of these receptors: an adult in good health.

The rearrangement links TRBV11-2 to TRBJ2-2, with D possibly being TRBD1 or TRBD2 (5 bases each). CDR1 SGHAT and CDR2 FQNNGV come from the germline V gene. Trimming took 2 bases from V and 1 from J, leaving 11 bases between them. The CDR3 consists of 16 residues. The CDR3 loop reads CASSLRGAENTGELFF. For the CDR3, the DNA is TGTGCCAGCAGCTTACGAGGGGCAGAGAACACCGGGGAGCTGTTTTTT.

This sequence joins TRBV6-1 and TRBJ2-1, with D perhaps matching TRBD2 (6 bases). Germline CDR1 is MNHNS and CDR2 is SASEGT. The CDR3 covers 15 residues. V dropped 0 bases and J dropped 0 bases, with 6 bases sitting between them. The CDR3 DNA follows: TGTGCCAGCAGTGAAGCGGGGGGCTCCTACAATGAGCAGTTCTTC. It encodes CASSEAGGSYNEQFF.

The chain carries TRBV11-2 and TRBJ1-6; the D is unclear. From germline, CDR1 is SGHAT and CDR2 FQNNGV. V lost 4 bases to trimming and J lost 6 bases, with 16 bases between them. This CDR3 is built from 16 residues. CDR3 in amino acids: CASSSPGGPFNSPLHF. The CDR3 region has the DNA TGTGCCAGCAGCTCGCCAGGAGGCCCCTTTAATTCACCCCTCCACTTT.

The chain employs TRBV10-3 and TRBJ2-3, with TRBD2 matching over 14 bases. Germline lookup yields CDR1 ENHRY and CDR2 SYGVKD. V shed 4 bases and J 5 bases; nucleotides not matched to a gene: 5. The CDR3 runs to 16 residues. Here the CDR3 reads CAISGRLAGGGDTQYF. The DNA for the CDR3 is TGTGCCATCAGTGGCCGACTAGCGGGAGGGGGAGATACGCAGTATTTT.

This clone occurred a few times. The genes are TRBV28 and TRBJ1-1; TRBD1 aligns across 7 bases. The CDR3 spans 13 residues. The germline CDR1 and CDR2 sequences are MDHEN and SYDVKM. J lost 5 bases, V lost 7 bases, and 7 bases had no gene match. The CDR3 nucleotides are TGTGCCAGCACCAAACTGACAGGGACTGAAGCTTTCTTT. Residues: CASTKLTGTEAFF. The full variable domain, rest sourced from reference TRBV28 and TRBJ1-1, is DVKVTQSSRYLVKRTGEKVFLECVQDMDHENMFWYRQDPGLGLRLIYFSYDVKMKEKGDIPEGYSVSREKKERFSLILESASTNQTSMYLCASTKLTGTEAFFGQGTRLTVV.

This sequence joins TRBV20-1 and TRBJ2-3; D is undetermined. V lost 5 bases to trimming and J lost 2 bases, with 5 bases between them. The CDR3 is made up of 11 amino acids. Germline-derived CDR1 and CDR2 are DFQATT and SNEGSKA (reference sequence). CDR3 bases: TGCAGTGCTCATACCACAGATACGCAGTATTTT. It specifies CSAHTTDTQYF.

The chain has TRBV30 and TRBJ2-7, with D possibly being TRBD1 or TRBD2 (6 bases each). CDR1 is GTSNPN, CDR2 SVGIG, per germline (reference sequence). Trimming shortened V by 2 bases and J by 4 bases, and 18 bases separated the two germline ends. CDR3 length: 15 amino acids. This CDR3 is CAWSPSGQGRYEQYF. CDR3 bases: TGTGCCTGGAGTCCAAGTGGCCAGGGGAGGTACGAGCAGTACTTC.

Only one count was recorded for this clone. The V and J genes are TRBV6-2 or TRBV6-3 and TRBJ2-1; perhaps TRBD2 as D (5 bases). Germline V gene data show CDR1 as MNHEY and CDR2 as SVGEGT. The CDR3 is 14 amino acids. V lost 6 bases, J lost 9 bases, and 18 bases lay in between. The CDR3 nucleotides read TGTGCCAGCAGCCTACCTCCCGTGGGAGCTGAGCAGTTCTTC. Amino acid sequence: CASSLPPVGAEQFF.